The entry below describes one T cell receptor beta chain. Germline CDR1 and CDR2: MDHEN and SYDVKM. The V end lost 2 bases, the J end lost 1 base, and 6 bases lay between the germline ends. The CDR3 is 13 amino acids. This record comes from a study of cytomegalovirus exposure and HLA in healthy donors. Primers: 60 Vbeta forward and 13 Jbeta reverse. Clones were read by immunoSEQ multiplex PCR, and TCRdb kept only the in-frame ones, dropping some. The sample lists fewer than 300,000 clones, 80% occurring once. The chain carries TRBV28 and TRBJ2-7; D ambiguous. Sequences were obtained from PBMCs. This TCR derives from a girl aged 2-15 years in good health and CMV-seronegative. The CDR3 DNA reads as TGTGCCAGCAGTTTAGACTTGTCCTACGAGCAGTACTTC. Protein product: CASSLDLSYEQYF.